Listed below are T cell receptor beta chains from one sample, sequenced in a study of cytomegalovirus exposure and HLA in healthy donors. Using immunoSEQ multiplex PCR, the repertoire was profiled, and TCRdb retains in-frame clones only, with some absent. The sample shows 100,000 to 150,000 clones, over 70% of them seen only once. What was sequenced was PBMCs. The source of these receptors is a female donor in good health and CMV-seronegative. Both conserved end residues are part of each CDR3. A D gene is named only where the DNA matches it firmly. Not all rows give a size; the values are once, few, many and, for expanded clones, a class.

CDR3 DNA	CDR3 protein	D gene	clone size	V gene	J gene
TGTGCCATCCCGGGTGGAGGAGCTAAGTCCCATCAGCCCCAGCATTTT	CAIPGGGAKSHQPQHF	NA	NA	TRBV10-3	TRBJ1-5
TGTGCCAGCAGTGGTGACAGGGCAAGTAATCAGCCCCAGCATTTT	CASSGDRASNQPQHF	TRBD1	NA	TRBV2	TRBJ1-5
TGTGCCAGCAGCTTAGGCCTAGCTTTCTACGAGCAGTACTTC	CASSLGLAFYEQYF	NA	NA	TRBV7-9	TRBJ2-7
TGTGCCAGCAGTTCACCGGGACAGGGAACAGATACGCAGTATTTT	CASSSPGQGTDTQYF	TRBD1	NA	TRBV28	TRBJ2-3
TGTGCCAGCTCACCAGTACAAGAGACCCAGTACTTC	CASSPVQETQYF	NA	NA	TRBV18	TRBJ2-5
TGTGCCAGCAGCGTATCCGGGACTCTGGCCTACAATGAGCAGTTCTTC	CASSVSGTLAYNEQFF	NA	NA	TRBV9	TRBJ2-1
TGTGCCAGCAGCTCAACAGACCAGGGGGAAAAACTGTTTTTT	CASSSTDQGEKLFF	NA	NA	TRBV7-9	TRBJ1-4
TGTGCCAGCAGCCTGACAGGGAACCCCTACAATGAGCAGTTCTTC	CASSLTGNPYNEQFF	TRBD1	few	TRBV2	TRBJ2-1
TGTGCCAGCAGTTTAGGGACAGGGATCTTAAATGAGCAGTTCTTC	CASSLGTGILNEQFF	TRBD1	once	TRBV27	TRBJ2-1
TGTGCCAGCAGCCCTCGGACAGCACAAGAGACCCAGTACTTC	CASSPRTAQETQYF	NA	few	TRBV9	TRBJ2-5
TGTGCCAGCAGTGCCTTCCCTAAACAAGCTTTCTTT	CASSAFPKQAFF	NA	NA	TRBV2	TRBJ1-1
TGCACCAGCGAGAGGGTACCGTTGGAACAGCCCCAGCATTTT	CTSERVPLEQPQHF	NA	NA	TRBV1	TRBJ1-5
TGTGCCAGTAGAGCCTCCGGGACAGGGGACTATGGCTACACCTTC	CASRASGTGDYGYTF	TRBD1	NA	TRBV19	TRBJ1-2
TGTGCCAGCAGCCCCGGTATTGCCGACAGGGCCCAGGATACGCAGTATTTT	CASSPGIADRAQDTQYF	TRBD1	once	TRBV7-3	TRBJ2-3
TGTGCCAGTAGTTTCGGGACTTCGCAGTTCTTC	CASSFGTSQFF	NA	NA	TRBV19	TRBJ2-1
TGTGCCAGCAGTGAAGTTGGGAGGGCCGATTTCTTT	CASSEVGRADFF	NA	NA	TRBV2	TRBJ1-1
TGTGCCTGGGGGGAGGGATGGCAGCCCCAGCATTTT	CAWGEGWQPQHF	NA	NA	TRBV30	TRBJ1-5
TGTGCCAGCAGTCCCCCCCAGCGGGGGATCTACGAGCAGTACTTC	CASSPPQRGIYEQYF	TRBD2	NA	TRBV27	TRBJ2-7
TGTGCCAGCCTAGGACTAGCGGGAGTACCCGGGGAGCTGTTTTTT	CASLGLAGVPGELFF	TRBD2	NA	TRBV6-1	TRBJ2-2
TGTGCCAGCAACCTATCTGGCGCAGGAGGCACTGAAGCTTTCTTT	CASNLSGAGGTEAFF	NA	few	TRBV6-5	TRBJ1-1
TGCAGTGCTAGGGGGGGGACACAAGCTTTCTTT	CSARGGTQAFF	NA	NA	TRBV20-1	TRBJ1-1
TGTGCCAGCAGGCCCGCCGGGACACTCTCCTACGAGCAGTACTTC	CASRPAGTLSYEQYF	NA	NA	TRBV27	TRBJ2-7
TGTTCCAGCAGCTTGGTGGCGGCCTCCCCGTCCGTCACCGGGGAGCTGTTTTTT	CSSSLVAASPSVTGELFF	NA	NA	TRBV7-9	TRBJ2-2
TGTGCCAGCAGCTTAGGACTAGCGGGAGTGTATGAGCAGTTCTTC	CASSLGLAGVYEQFF	TRBD2	NA	TRBV11-2	TRBJ2-1
TGTGCCAGCATGCGGAGAACTAATGAAAAACTGTTTTTT	CASMRRTNEKLFF	NA	few	TRBV2	TRBJ1-4
TGTGCCAGCAGGATTGGACAGGAAACTGAAGCTTTCTTT	CASRIGQETEAFF	TRBD1	NA	TRBV7-9	TRBJ1-1
TGTGCCAGCAGCTTGTTAGCGGGGGGTCCCGGGGAGCTGTTTTTT	CASSLLAGGPGELFF	TRBD2	NA	TRBV5-6	TRBJ2-2
TGTGCCAGCAGTTCCCAGACAGGGTTTGGCTACACCTTC	CASSSQTGFGYTF	TRBD1	once	TRBV28	TRBJ1-2
TGTGCCAGCAGCTCCCGGGGGGGGAACACCGGGGAGCTGTTTTTT	CASSSRGGNTGELFF	NA	NA	TRBV21-1	TRBJ2-2
TGTGCCAGCACTGGACAGGGGCTTAACAATGAGCAGTTCTTC	CASTGQGLNNEQFF	TRBD1	few	TRBV6-1	TRBJ2-1
TGTGCCAGTAGCTCCGGACTTGACAATGAGCAGTTCTTC	CASSSGLDNEQFF	NA	NA	TRBV19	TRBJ2-1
TGCGCCAGCCATGGACTGATCATCACTGAAGCTTTCTTT	CASHGLIITEAFF	NA	NA	TRBV5-1	TRBJ1-1
TGTGCCTGGAGTGTACCAGGGACAGCAACTAATGAAAAACTGTTTTTT	CAWSVPGTATNEKLFF	TRBD1	NA	TRBV30	TRBJ1-4
TGTGCCAGCAGTGAAGCTCCGGGACACAGCGGCGACCAGTACTTC	CASSEAPGHSGDQYF	NA	NA	TRBV2	TRBJ2-5
TGTGCCAGCAGCCAGGGACAGGGGCAGTACTTC	CASSQGQGQYF	TRBD1	NA	TRBV6-5	TRBJ2-7
TGTGCCAGCAGTGACCCTACAGGGACGTTTAACTATGGCTACACCTTC	CASSDPTGTFNYGYTF	NA	once	TRBV2	TRBJ1-2
TGTGCCAGTTCCTCCGGAACAGAACCGAATCAGCCCCAGCATTTT	CASSSGTEPNQPQHF	NA	NA	TRBV19	TRBJ1-5
TGTGCCAGCAGTGAAGGGGGGGGGTGGGAGCCCCAGCATTTT	CASSEGGGWEPQHF	NA	NA	TRBV2	TRBJ1-5
TGTGCCAGCAGTGAATATAACTCCTACGAGCAGTACTTC	CASSEYNSYEQYF	NA	NA	TRBV2	TRBJ2-7
TGTGCCAGCAGCTTCCCGGGACAGGGGCATTTCGAGCAGTACTTC	CASSFPGQGHFEQYF	TRBD1	NA	TRBV11-2	TRBJ2-7
TGCGCCAGCAGCCCTAAGACAGCGAACACTGAAGCTTTCTTT	CASSPKTANTEAFF	NA	few	TRBV5-1	TRBJ1-1
TGTGCCAGCAGTTCCCATCAGACAGGTCTTTCCCGCGAGCAGTACTTC	CASSSHQTGLSREQYF	NA	NA	TRBV28	TRBJ2-7
TGTGCCAGCTCACCGTCCAGTACCAATCAGCCCCAGCATTTT	CASSPSSTNQPQHF	NA	NA	TRBV18	TRBJ1-5
TGTGCCAGCAGACCTGGACTAGCGGGGGGGGCCGGGGAGCTGTTTTTT	CASRPGLAGGAGELFF	TRBD2	NA	TRBV2	TRBJ2-2
TGCGCCAGCAGCTTGGTAGGAGGGGCGGATGGCTACACCTTC	CASSLVGGADGYTF	NA	NA	TRBV5-1	TRBJ1-2
TGTGCCAGCAGCGCCAGGAGGGGCGACACCGGGGAGCTGTTTTTT	CASSARRGDTGELFF	NA	NA	TRBV5-4	TRBJ2-2
TGTGCTAGTGGTCGAACCGAGGACAGGTCCGATAACTATGGCTACACCTTC	CASGRTEDRSDNYGYTF	TRBD1	NA	TRBV12-5	TRBJ1-2
TGTGCCAGCTTTCTAGCGGGAGCTTGGACAGATACGCAGTATTTT	CASFLAGAWTDTQYF	TRBD2	few	TRBV7-2	TRBJ2-3
TGTGCCAGCAGCTTAGGCAGGGGGCAAGGCTACACCTTC	CASSLGRGQGYTF	TRBD1	once	TRBV7-9	TRBJ1-2
TGTGCCAGCAGTGATCCCCTGACAGGAGTTTCCACCTTC	CASSDPLTGVSTF	NA	few	TRBV6-4	TRBJ1-2
TGTGCCAGCAAACTAGCGGGGGGTGGAGAGACCCAGTACTTC	CASKLAGGGETQYF	TRBD2	NA	TRBV6-5	TRBJ2-5
TGTGCCAGCTCCGGGACAGGGGATGGCGGAGCTTTCTTT	CASSGTGDGGAFF	TRBD1	NA	TRBV18	TRBJ1-1
TGTGCCAGCAGCGCTGGAGGAGGGGGGGACAACTATGGCTACACCTTC	CASSAGGGGDNYGYTF	NA	NA	TRBV9	TRBJ1-2
TGTGCCAGCAGACAGCCGACCGGGGAGCTGTTTTTT	CASRQPTGELFF	NA	few	TRBV6-5	TRBJ2-2